Listed below are T cell receptor beta chains from one sample, sequenced in a study of control samples from healthy donors and cancer patients. Only in-frame clones appear in the TCRdb table, and some are missing; sequencing was by immunoSEQ multiplex PCR. The data hold about 130,000 clones, with around 92% observed a single time. The sequenced material came from blood. The receptors shown here come from a woman in her fifties or sixties in good health. Each CDR3 is given with its conserved first and last residue. The D gene is left open where the match is weak. Clone size is not always given. Where it is, it says once, few, many or a class for expanded clones.

D gene	J gene	V gene	clone size	CDR3 DNA	CDR3 protein
-	TRBJ1-1	TRBV3-1/TRBV3-2	once	TGTGCCAGCAGTCCCACTACAGCCAACACTGAAGCTTTCTTT	CASSPTTANTEAFF
-	TRBJ1-1	TRBV2	-	TGTGCCAGCAGTGTTTGGGGTTCTGAAGCTTTCTTT	CASSVWGSEAFF
-	TRBJ1-2	TRBV29-1	-	TGCAGCGTTGAAGAACAGAGAAACTATGGCTACACCTTC	CSVEEQRNYGYTF
-	TRBJ2-5	TRBV19	-	TGTGCCAGTAGCCCAGGGAACCCAGGGCAAGAGACCCAGTACTTC	CASSPGNPGQETQYF
-	TRBJ2-7	TRBV5-1	-	TGCGCCAGCAGCTTGGAACGGGGCGAGCAGTACTTC	CASSLERGEQYF
-	TRBJ2-5	TRBV7-6	-	TGTGCCAGCAGCTGGGGGGAAGAAGAGACCCAGTACTTC	CASSWGEEETQYF
TRBD2	TRBJ2-1	TRBV10-3	-	TGTGCCATCAGTGAGCTTAGCGGGGGGTTGATAAATGAGCAGTTCTTC	CAISELSGGLINEQFF
-	TRBJ1-2	TRBV5-1	-	TGCGCCAGCAGCTTGAGTGGAGTAAACTATGGCTACACCTTC	CASSLSGVNYGYTF
TRBD2	TRBJ2-3	TRBV5-1	-	TGCGCCAGCAGCTTTCGGACTAGCGGCACAGATACGCAGTATTTT	CASSFRTSGTDTQYF
-	TRBJ1-2	TRBV20-1	-	TGCAGTGCTGATCGCTACACCTTC	CSADRYTF
-	TRBJ2-7	TRBV6-1	-	TGTGCCAGCAGTGAATTTGATAGGGGGAGGATCGAGCAGTACTTC	CASSEFDRGRIEQYF
TRBD1	TRBJ2-1	TRBV30	-	TGTGCCTGGAGCTCCAGAAGACAGGGGACCTACAATGAGCAGTTCTTC	CAWSSRRQGTYNEQFF
-	TRBJ1-4	TRBV18	once	TGTGCCAGCTCAAGGGGGACCGGCCGACCTGGGGATATGGCTGGAACTAATGAAAAACTGTTTTTT	CASSRGTGRPGDMAGTNEKLFF
TRBD2	TRBJ2-2	TRBV9	-	TGTGCCCGCAGCGCCGGGGGGGCCGTATTTACCGGGGAGCTGTTTTTT	CARSAGGAVFTGELFF
-	TRBJ2-1	TRBV11-1	-	TGTGCCAGCAGCTTCGACAATGAGCAGTTCTTC	CASSFDNEQFF
TRBD2	TRBJ2-1	TRBV27	-	TGTGCCAGCAGTTCCCCAGCTAGCGGAAGAGGTAATGAGCAGTTCTTC	CASSSPASGRGNEQFF
TRBD1	TRBJ2-4	TRBV19	-	TGTGCCAGTCAGACAGGGGGCGCAGGGAAAAACATTCAGTACTTC	CASQTGGAGKNIQYF
TRBD2	TRBJ2-7	TRBV19	-	TGTGCCAGTAGTATGGTTAGCGGGGGGACCTACGAGCAGTACTTC	CASSMVSGGTYEQYF
-	TRBJ2-2	TRBV7-9	-	TGTGCCAGCAGCTTCAATACCGGGGAGCTGTTTTTT	CASSFNTGELFF
TRBD2	TRBJ2-5	TRBV18	-	TGTGCCAGCTCAGGGGCTGTGCTTGCGGGAGGAGAGACCCAGTACTTC	CASSGAVLAGGETQYF
TRBD1	TRBJ2-5	TRBV7-9	-	TGTGCCAGCAGCCCACAGGGGGCTAGGGAGACCCAGTACTTC	CASSPQGARETQYF
-	TRBJ1-1	TRBV7-8	-	TGTGCCAGCAGCTTAGAGGCAGGCCTGGGGGAAGCTTTCTTT	CASSLEAGLGEAFF
TRBD2	TRBJ2-3	TRBV3-1/TRBV3-2	-	TGTGCCAGCAGCCAAGAGACTAGCGGGACAGATACGCAGTATTTT	CASSQETSGTDTQYF
-	TRBJ2-7	TRBV30	-	TGTGCCTGGAAGCTATTCCGCGAGCAGTACTTC	CAWKLFREQYF
-	TRBJ1-1	TRBV2	few	TGTGCCAGCAAACGGGGGTCGATGAGGATGAACACTGAAGCTTTCTTT	CASKRGSMRMNTEAFF
TRBD1	TRBJ1-2	TRBV11-2	-	TGTGCCAGCAGCTTAGTTCCAGGGGGCCTTGGCTATGGCTACACCTTC	CASSLVPGGLGYGYTF
-	TRBJ1-2	TRBV3-1/TRBV3-2	-	TGTGCCAGCAGCCAAGTTTCAGGGGAGAATGGCTACACCTTC	CASSQVSGENGYTF
TRBD1	TRBJ2-1	TRBV27	-	TGTGCCAGCAGTTCCCCCGGACAGGAGAAATACAATGAGCAGTTCTTC	CASSSPGQEKYNEQFF
-	TRBJ2-3	TRBV5-1	-	TGCGCCAGCAGCTTGGACTCTAGCACAGATACGCAGTATTTT	CASSLDSSTDTQYF
TRBD2	TRBJ2-1	TRBV19	once	TGTGCCAGTAGAGGCCTAGCGGGAGCTTCCTACAATGAGCAGTTCTTC	CASRGLAGASYNEQFF
-	TRBJ1-5	TRBV5-1	once	TGCGCCAGCAGTCGGGAGGGGCAGGATCAGCCCCAGCATTTT	CASSREGQDQPQHF
-	TRBJ1-4	TRBV29-1	-	TGCAGCGTGATCGGGACGGATAGTGCAACTAATGAAAAACTGTTTTTT	CSVIGTDSATNEKLFF
-	TRBJ1-1	TRBV28	-	TGTGCCAGCAGTTTTCGTACAGGGTACGGGGGCACTGAAGCTTTCTTT	CASSFRTGYGGTEAFF
TRBD1	TRBJ1-2	TRBV5-1	-	TGCGCCAGCAGCTTGATTACAGGGGAGGATGGCTACACCTTC	CASSLITGEDGYTF
-	TRBJ2-7	TRBV29-1	-	TGCAGCGTTCTCCCCTTATCCGTACGCGAGCAGTACTTC	CSVLPLSVREQYF
-	TRBJ1-4	TRBV7-9	-	TGTGCCAGCAGCTGTAAAAACTGTCCCCTGAGGGAAAAACTGTTTTTT	CASSCKNCPLREKLFF
-	TRBJ2-3	TRBV4-1	-	TGCGCCAGCAGCCTCACGTATACAGATACGCAGTATTTT	CASSLTYTDTQYF
-	TRBJ1-1	TRBV18	-	TGTGCCAGCTCACCACCGGCAGGACAAAACACTGAAGCTTTCTTT	CASSPPAGQNTEAFF
-	TRBJ1-3	TRBV24-1	-	TGTGCCCTCCGAGGAAACACCATATATTTT	CALRGNTIYF
-	TRBJ1-4	TRBV5-1	-	TGCGCCAGCGTGGGGACAACCGGGACTAATGAAAAACTGTTTTTT	CASVGTTGTNEKLFF
-	TRBJ1-2	TRBV11-2	-	TGTGCCAGCAGCCCGAGGGGGGACCGCTCTTATGGCTACACCTTC	CASSPRGDRSYGYTF
TRBD1	TRBJ2-3	TRBV19	-	TGTGCCAGTAGTACATGGACAGGGCCAGATACGCAGTATTTT	CASSTWTGPDTQYF
-	TRBJ2-2	TRBV2	-	TGTGCCAGCAGTGAAGTGGCCCCCCAGACCGGGGAGCTGTTTTTT	CASSEVAPQTGELFF
-	TRBJ1-1	TRBV3-1/TRBV3-2	-	TGTGCCAGCAGCGACAGAGTCAGCACTGAAGCTTTCTTT	CASSDRVSTEAFF
TRBD2	TRBJ2-7	TRBV3-1/TRBV3-2	-	TGTGCCAGCAGCACGGCTCGGGGACTAGTCGGAGGGGAGCAGTACTTC	CASSTARGLVGGEQYF
TRBD1	TRBJ1-1	TRBV24-1	-	TGTGCCACCCGCAGGGGGGAGGAAGCTTTCTTT	CATRRGEEAFF
TRBD1	TRBJ1-1	TRBV4-1	-	TGCGCCAGCAGCCCGTATCAGACAGGGCAAACTGAAGCTTTCTTT	CASSPYQTGQTEAFF
TRBD1	TRBJ1-2	TRBV11-1	-	TGTGCCAGCAGCTTAACAGGGGGGTCCGATGGCTACACCTTC	CASSLTGGSDGYTF
-	TRBJ2-3	TRBV6-5	-	TGTGCCAGCAGTTCCGGGGGCGGAGCAGATACGCAGTATTTT	CASSSGGGADTQYF
-	TRBJ2-5	TRBV7-8	-	TGTGCCAGCAGCTTAGGCACGAGGTATCAAGAGACCCAGTACTTC	CASSLGTRYQETQYF
TRBD1	TRBJ1-2	TRBV27	-	TGTGCCAGCAGTTTTGTAGGACAGGGGGCTCTTGGCTACACCTTC	CASSFVGQGALGYTF
TRBD2	TRBJ2-5	TRBV5-1	-	TGCGCCAGCAGCTTGATGTTAGCGGGGGGGCAAAAGACCCAGTACTTC	CASSLMLAGGQKTQYF
-	TRBJ2-3	TRBV7-6	-	TGTGCCAGCAGCCGAGAGGTGCCCACAGATACGCAGTATTTT	CASSREVPTDTQYF
-	TRBJ1-4	TRBV12-5	-	TGTGCTAGTGGTTTGTCAAACGCGCAGGGACGCCGACAAATCTCTAATGAAAAACTGTTTTTT	CASGLSNAQGRRQISNEKLFF
-	TRBJ1-2	TRBV7-2	-	TGTGCCAGCAGCTTGGACGGCAACTATGGCTACACCTTC	CASSLDGNYGYTF